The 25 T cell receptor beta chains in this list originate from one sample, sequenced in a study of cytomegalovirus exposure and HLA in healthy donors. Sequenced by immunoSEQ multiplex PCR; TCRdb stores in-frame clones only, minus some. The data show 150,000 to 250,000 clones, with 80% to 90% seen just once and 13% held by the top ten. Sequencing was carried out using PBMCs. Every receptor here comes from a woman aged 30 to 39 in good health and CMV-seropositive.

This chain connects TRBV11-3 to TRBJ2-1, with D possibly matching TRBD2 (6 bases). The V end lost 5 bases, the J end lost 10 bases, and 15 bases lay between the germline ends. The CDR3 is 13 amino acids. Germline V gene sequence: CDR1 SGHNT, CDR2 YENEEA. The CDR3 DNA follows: TGTGCCAGCAGCCCGCGTACTAGCCCCGAGCAGTTCTTC. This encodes CASSPRTSPEQFF.

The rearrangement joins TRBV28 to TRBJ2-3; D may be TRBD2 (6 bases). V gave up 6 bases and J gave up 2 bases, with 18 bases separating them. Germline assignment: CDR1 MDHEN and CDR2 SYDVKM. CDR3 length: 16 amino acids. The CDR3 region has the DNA TGTGCCAGCAGATACGAGACTAGATCAAACACAGATACGCAGTATTTT. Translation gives CASRYETRSNTDTQYF.

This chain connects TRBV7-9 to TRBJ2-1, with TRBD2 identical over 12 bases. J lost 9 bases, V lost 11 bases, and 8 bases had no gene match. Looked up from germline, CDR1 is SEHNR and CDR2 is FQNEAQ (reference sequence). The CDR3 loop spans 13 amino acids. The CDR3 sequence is CASSLAGGREQFF. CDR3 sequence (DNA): TGTGCCTCCTCACTAGCGGGAGGTCGTGAGCAGTTCTTC.

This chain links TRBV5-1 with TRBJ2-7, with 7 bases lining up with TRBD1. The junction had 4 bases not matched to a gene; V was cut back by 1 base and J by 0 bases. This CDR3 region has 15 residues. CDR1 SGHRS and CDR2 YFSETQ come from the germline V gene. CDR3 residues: CASSLFEGASYEQYF. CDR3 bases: TGCGCCAGCAGCTTGTTCGAGGGGGCCTCCTACGAGCAGTACTTC. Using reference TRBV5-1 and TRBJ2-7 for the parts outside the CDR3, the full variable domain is KAGVTQTPRYLIKTRGQQVTLSCSPISGHRSVSWYQQTPGQGLQFLFEYFSETQRNKGNFPGRFSGRQFSNSRSEMNVSTLELGDSALYLCASSLFEGASYEQYFGPGTRLTVT.

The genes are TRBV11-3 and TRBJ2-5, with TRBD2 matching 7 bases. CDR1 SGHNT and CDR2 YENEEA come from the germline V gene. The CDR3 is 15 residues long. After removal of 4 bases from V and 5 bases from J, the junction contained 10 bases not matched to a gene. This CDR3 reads CASSSREAGDETQYF. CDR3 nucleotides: TGTGCCAGCAGCTCACGGGAGGCGGGGGACGAGACCCAGTACTTC.

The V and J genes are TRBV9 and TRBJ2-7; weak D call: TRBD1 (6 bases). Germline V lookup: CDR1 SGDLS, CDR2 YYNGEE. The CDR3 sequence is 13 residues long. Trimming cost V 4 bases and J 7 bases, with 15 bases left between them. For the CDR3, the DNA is TGTGCCAGCAGCCTCAGGGGCGATAATGAGCAGTACTTC. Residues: CASSLRGDNEQYF.

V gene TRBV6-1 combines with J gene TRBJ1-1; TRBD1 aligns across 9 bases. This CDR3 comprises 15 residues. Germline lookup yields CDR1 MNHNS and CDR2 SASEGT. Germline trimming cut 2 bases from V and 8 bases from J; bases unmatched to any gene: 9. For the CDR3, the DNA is TGTGCCAGCAGTGAATTTTCTACAGGGGGCGCGGAAGCTTTCTTT. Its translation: CASSEFSTGGAEAFF.

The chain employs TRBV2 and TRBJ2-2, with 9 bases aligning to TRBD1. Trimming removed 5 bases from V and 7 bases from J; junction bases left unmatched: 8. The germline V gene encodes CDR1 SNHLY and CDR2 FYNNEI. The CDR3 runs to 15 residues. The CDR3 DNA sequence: TGTGCCAGCAGTCCCAGGGACAGGGTGGACGGGGAGCTGTTTTTT. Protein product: CASSPRDRVDGELFF.

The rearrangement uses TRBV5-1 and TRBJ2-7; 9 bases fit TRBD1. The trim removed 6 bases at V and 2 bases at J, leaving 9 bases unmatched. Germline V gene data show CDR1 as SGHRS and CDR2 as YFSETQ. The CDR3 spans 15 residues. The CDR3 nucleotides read TGCGCCAGCAAAACCGGGACAGGGACGACCTACGAGCAGTACTTC. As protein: CASKTGTGTTYEQYF.

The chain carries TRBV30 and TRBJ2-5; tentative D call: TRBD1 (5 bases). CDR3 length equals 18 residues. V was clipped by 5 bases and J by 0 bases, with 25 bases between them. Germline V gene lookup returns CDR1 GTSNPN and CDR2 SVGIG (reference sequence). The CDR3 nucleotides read TGTGCCTGGGGGATAATTCAAGGGATGACAGCGTACCAAGAGACCCAGTACTTC. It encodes CAWGIIQGMTAYQETQYF.

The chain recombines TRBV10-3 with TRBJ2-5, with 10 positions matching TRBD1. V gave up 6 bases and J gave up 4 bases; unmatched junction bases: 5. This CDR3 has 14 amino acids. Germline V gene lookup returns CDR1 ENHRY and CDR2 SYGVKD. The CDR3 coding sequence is TGTGCCATCAGGAAGGACAGGGGGGGAGAGACCCAGTACTTC. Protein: CAIRKDRGGETQYF.

The CDR3 loop is CASSDKFLAGVYNEQFF. DNA for the CDR3: TGTGCCAGCAGTGATAAGTTTTTAGCGGGGGTTTACAATGAGCAGTTCTTC. This sequence joins TRBV6-1 and TRBJ2-1; 9 bases match TRBD2. The CDR3 extends over 17 amino acids. Germline V gene lookup returns CDR1 MNHNS and CDR2 SASEGT. J lost 4 bases, V lost 3 bases, and 10 bases had no gene match.

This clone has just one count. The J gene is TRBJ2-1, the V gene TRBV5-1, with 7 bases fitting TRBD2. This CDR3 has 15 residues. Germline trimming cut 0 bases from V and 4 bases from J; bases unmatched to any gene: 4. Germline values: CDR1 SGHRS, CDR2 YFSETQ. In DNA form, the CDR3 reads TGCGCCAGCAGCTTGGCCGGGGACTATTACAATGAGCAGTTCTTC. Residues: CASSLAGDYYNEQFF.

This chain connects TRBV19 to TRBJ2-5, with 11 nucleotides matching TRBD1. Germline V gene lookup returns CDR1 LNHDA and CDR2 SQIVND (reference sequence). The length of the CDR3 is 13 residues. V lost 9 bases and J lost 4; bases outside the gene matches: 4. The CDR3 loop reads CASGTGGRETQYF. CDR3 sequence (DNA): TGTGCCAGCGGGACAGGGGGACGAGAGACCCAGTACTTC. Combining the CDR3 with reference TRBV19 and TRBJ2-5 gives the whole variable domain DGGITQSPKYLFRKEGQNVTLSCEQNLNHDAMYWYRQDPGQGLRLIYYSQIVNDFQKGDIAEGYSVSREKKESFPLTVTSAQKNPTAFYLCASGTGGRETQYFGPGTRLLVL.

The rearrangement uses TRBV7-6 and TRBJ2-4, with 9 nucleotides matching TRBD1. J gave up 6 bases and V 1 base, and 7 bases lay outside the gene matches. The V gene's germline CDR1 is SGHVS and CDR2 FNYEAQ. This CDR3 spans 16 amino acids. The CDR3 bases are TGTGCCAGCAGCTTAGGAGGGACAGGGTCGGGAAACATTCAGTACTTC. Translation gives CASSLGGTGSGNIQYF.

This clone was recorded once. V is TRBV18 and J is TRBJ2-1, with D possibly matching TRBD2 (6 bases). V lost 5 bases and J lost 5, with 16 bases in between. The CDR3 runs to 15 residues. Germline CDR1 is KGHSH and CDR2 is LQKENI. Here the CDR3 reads CASSSLREDHNEQFF. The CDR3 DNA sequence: TGTGCCAGCTCATCTCTAAGGGAGGACCACAATGAGCAGTTCTTC.

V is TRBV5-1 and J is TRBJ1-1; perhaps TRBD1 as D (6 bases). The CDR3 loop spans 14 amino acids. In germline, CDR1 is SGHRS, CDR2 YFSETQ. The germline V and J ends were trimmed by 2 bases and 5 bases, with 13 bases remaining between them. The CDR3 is CASSFSGGETEAFF. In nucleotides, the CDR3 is TGCGCCAGCAGCTTCTCGGGGGGCGAGACTGAAGCTTTCTTT.

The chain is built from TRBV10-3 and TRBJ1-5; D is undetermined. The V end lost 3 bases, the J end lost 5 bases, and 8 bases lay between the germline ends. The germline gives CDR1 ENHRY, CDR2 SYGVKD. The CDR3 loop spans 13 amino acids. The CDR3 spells CAISEREDQPQHF. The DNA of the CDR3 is TGTGCCATCAGTGAAAGGGAGGATCAGCCCCAGCATTTT.

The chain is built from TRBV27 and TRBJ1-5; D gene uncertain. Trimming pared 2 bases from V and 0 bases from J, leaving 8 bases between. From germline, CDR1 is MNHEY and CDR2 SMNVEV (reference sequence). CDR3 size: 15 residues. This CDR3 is CASSLVGSSNQPQHF. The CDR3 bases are TGTGCCAGCAGTTTAGTCGGGAGTAGCAATCAGCCCCAGCATTTT.

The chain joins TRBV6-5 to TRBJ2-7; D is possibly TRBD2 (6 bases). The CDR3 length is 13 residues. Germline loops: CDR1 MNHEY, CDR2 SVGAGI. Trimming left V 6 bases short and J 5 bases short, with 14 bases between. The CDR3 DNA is TGTGCCAGCAGAAGACCTGGGGGGAACGAGCAGTACTTC. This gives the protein CASRRPGGNEQYF.

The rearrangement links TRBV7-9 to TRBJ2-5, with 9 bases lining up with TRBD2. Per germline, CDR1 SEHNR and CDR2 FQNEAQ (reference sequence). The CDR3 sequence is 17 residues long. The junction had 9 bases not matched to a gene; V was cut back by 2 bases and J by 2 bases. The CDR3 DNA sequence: TGTGCCAGCAGCTTAAGGTCTAGCGGGACCCCTCAAGAGACCCAGTACTTC. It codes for CASSLRSSGTPQETQYF. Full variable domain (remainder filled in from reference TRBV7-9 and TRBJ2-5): DTGVSQNPRHKITKRGQNVTFRCDPISEHNRLYWYRQTLGQGPEFLTYFQNEAQLEKSRLLSDRFSAERPKGSFSTLEIQRTEQGDSAMYLCASSLRSSGTPQETQYFGPGTRLLVL.

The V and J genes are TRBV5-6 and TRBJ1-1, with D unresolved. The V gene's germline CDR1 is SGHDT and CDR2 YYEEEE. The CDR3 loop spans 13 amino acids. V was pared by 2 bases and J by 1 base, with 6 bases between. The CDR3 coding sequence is TGTGCCAGCAGCTTAAATCGGAACACTGAAGCTTTCTTT. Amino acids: CASSLNRNTEAFF.

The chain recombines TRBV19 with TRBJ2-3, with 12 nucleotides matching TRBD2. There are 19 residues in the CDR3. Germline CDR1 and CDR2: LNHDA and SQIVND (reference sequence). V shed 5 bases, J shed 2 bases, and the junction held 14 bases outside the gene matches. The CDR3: CASSVRGLAGTTPTDTQYF. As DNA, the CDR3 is TGTGCCAGTAGTGTAAGAGGACTAGCGGGGACTACCCCCACAGATACGCAGTATTTT.

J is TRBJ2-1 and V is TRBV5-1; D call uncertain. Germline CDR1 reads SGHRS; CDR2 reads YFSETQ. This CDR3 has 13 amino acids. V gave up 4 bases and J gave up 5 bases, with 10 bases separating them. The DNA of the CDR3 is TGCGCCAGCAGCATCCCCCCTCACAATGAGCAGTTCTTC. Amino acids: CASSIPPHNEQFF.

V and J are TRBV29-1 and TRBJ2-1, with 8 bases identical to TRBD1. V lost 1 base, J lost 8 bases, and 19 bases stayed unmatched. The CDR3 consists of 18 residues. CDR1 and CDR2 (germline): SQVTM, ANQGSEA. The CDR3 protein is CSVEVRSPRQGAKDEQFF. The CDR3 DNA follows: TGCAGCGTTGAAGTGCGGTCCCCGAGGCAGGGGGCTAAGGATGAGCAGTTCTTC.